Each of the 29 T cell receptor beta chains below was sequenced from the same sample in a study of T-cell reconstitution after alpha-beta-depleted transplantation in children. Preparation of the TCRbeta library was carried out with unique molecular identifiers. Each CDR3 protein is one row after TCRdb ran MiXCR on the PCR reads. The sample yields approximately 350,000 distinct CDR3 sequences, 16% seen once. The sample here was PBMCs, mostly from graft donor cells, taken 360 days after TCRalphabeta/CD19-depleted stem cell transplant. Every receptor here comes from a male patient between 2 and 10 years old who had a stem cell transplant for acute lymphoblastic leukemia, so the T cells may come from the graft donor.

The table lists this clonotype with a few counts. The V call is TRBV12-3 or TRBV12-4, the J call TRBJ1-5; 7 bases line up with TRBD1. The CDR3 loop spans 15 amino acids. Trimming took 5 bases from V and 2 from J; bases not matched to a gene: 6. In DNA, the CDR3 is TGTGCCAGCAGTCCTACAGGGGCCGGCAATCAGCCCCAGCATTTT. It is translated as CASSPTGAGNQPQHF.

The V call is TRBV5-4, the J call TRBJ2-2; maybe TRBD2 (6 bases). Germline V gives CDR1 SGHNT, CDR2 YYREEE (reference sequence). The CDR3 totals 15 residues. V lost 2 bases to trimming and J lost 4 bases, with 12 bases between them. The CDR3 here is CASSLEAGFTGELFF. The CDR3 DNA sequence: TGTGCCAGCAGCTTAGAAGCGGGTTTCACCGGGGAGCTGTTTTTT.

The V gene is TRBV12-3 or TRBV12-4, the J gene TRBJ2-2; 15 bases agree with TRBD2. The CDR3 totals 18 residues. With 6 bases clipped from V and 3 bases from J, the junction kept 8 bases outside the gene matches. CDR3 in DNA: TGTGCCAGCAGCCCTGGACTAGCGGGAGGGCCTTACACCGGGGAGCTGTTTTTT. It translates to CASSPGLAGGPYTGELFF.

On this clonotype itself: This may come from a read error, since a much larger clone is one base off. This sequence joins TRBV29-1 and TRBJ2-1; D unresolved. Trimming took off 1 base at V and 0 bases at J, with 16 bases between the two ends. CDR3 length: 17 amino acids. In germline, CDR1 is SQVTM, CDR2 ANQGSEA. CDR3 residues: CSVEAFPRRNSYNEQFF. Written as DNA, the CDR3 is TGCAGCGTTGAAGCCTTCCCTAGACGAAACTCCTACAATGAGCAGTTCTTC.

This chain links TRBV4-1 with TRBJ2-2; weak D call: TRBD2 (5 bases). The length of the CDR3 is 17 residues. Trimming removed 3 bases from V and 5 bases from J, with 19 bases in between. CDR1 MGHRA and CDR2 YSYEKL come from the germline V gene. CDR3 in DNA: TGCGCCAGCAGCCACCCCTCCCGGACTGGAAAAACCGGGGAGCTGTTTTTT. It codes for CASSHPSRTGKTGELFF.

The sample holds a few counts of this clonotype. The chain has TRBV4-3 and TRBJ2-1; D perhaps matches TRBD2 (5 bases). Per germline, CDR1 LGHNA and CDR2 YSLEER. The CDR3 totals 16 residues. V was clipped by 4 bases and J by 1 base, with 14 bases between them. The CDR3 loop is CASSPSLVASYNEQFF. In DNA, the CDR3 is TGCGCCAGCAGCCCCAGTCTAGTAGCGTCCTACAATGAGCAGTTCTTC.

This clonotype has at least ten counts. The CDR3 DNA follows: TGCGCCAGCAGCCTACTCATCCTAGCGGGAGAGGGCGAGCAGTACTTC. As protein: CASSLLILAGEGEQYF. V is TRBV4-1 and J is TRBJ2-7; TRBD2 agrees at 10 bases. After removal of 4 bases from V and 6 bases from J, the junction contained 12 bases not matched to a gene. Germline loops: CDR1 MGHRA, CDR2 YSYEKL. This CDR3 comprises 16 residues.

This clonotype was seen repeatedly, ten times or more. The CDR3 protein is CASSPRQAGNTIYF. CDR3 DNA: TGTGCCAGCAGTCCAAGACAGGCTGGAAACACCATATATTTT. The chain uses TRBV12-3 or TRBV12-4 and TRBJ1-3, with a tentative D call TRBD1 (6 bases). The length of the CDR3 is 14 residues. V lost 5 bases, J lost 2 bases, and 10 bases lay in between.

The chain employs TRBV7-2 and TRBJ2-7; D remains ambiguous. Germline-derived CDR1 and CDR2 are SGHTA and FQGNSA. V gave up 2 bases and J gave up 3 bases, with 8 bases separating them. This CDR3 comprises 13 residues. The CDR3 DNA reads TGTGCCAGCAGCTTACGGTACAACTACGAGCAGTACTTC. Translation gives CASSLRYNYEQYF.

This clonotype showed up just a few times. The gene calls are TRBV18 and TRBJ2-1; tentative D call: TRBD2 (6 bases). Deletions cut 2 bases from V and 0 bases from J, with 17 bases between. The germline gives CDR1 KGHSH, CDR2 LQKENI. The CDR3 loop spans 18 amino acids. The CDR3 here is CASSPWNSGRYSYNEQFF. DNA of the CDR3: TGTGCCAGCTCACCATGGAATAGCGGAAGATACTCCTACAATGAGCAGTTCTTC.

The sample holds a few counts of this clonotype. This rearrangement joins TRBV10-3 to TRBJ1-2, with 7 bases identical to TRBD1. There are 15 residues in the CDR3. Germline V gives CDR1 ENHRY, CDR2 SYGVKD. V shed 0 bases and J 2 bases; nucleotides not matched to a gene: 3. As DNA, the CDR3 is TGTGCCATCAGTGAGTCCCGGGACAGCAACTATGGCTACACCTTC. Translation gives CAISESRDSNYGYTF.

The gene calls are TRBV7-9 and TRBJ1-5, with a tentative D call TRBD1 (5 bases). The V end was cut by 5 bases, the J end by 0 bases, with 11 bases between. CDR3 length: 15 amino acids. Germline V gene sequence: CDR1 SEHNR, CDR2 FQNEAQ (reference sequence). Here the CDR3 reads CASSRSRDSNQPQHF. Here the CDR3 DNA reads TGTGCCAGCAGCCGAAGCAGGGATAGCAATCAGCCCCAGCATTTT.

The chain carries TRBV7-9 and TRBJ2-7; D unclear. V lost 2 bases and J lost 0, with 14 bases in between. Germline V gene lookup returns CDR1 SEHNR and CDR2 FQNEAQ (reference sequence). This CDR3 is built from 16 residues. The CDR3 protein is CASSLWGSPDSYEQYF. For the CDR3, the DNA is TGTGCCAGCAGCTTATGGGGATCCCCCGACTCCTACGAGCAGTACTTC.

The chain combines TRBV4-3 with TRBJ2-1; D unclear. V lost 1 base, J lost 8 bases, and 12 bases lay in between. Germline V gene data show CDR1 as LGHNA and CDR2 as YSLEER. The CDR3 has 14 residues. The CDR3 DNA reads TGCGCCAGCAGCCAAGTGATTAGTTCACATGAGCAGTTCTTC. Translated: CASSQVISSHEQFF.

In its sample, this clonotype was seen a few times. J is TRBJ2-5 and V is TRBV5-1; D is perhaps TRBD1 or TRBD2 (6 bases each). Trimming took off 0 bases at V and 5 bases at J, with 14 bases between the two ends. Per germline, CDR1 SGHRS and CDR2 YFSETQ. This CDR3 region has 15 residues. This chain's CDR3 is CASSLGGAGDETQYF. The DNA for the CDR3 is TGCGCCAGCAGCTTGGGGGGGGCAGGGGATGAGACCCAGTACTTC.

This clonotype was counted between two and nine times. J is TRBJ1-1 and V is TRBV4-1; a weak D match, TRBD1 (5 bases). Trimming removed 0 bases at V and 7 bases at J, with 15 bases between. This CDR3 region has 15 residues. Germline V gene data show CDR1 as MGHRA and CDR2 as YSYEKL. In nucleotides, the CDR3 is TGCGCCAGCAGCCAAGAGAGGGTAGGGACCCTTGAAGCTTTCTTT. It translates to CASSQERVGTLEAFF.

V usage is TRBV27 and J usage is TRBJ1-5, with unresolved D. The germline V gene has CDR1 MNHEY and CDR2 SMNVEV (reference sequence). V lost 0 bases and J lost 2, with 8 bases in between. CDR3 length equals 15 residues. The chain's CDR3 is CASSLSQMGNQPQHF. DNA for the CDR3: TGTGCCAGCAGTTTATCGCAAATGGGCAATCAGCCCCAGCATTTT.

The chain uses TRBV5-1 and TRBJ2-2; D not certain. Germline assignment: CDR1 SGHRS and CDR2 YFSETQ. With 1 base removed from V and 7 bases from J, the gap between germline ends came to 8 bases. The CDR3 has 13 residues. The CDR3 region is CASSLSPDGELFF. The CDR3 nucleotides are TGCGCCAGCAGCTTGTCTCCTGACGGGGAGCTGTTTTTT.

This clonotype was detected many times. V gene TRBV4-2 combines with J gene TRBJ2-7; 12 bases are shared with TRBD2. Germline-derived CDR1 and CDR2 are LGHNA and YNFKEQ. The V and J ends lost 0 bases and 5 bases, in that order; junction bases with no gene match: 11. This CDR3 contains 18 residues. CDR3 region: CASSQDRRASGRGNEQYF. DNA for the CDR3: TGTGCCAGCAGCCAAGATCGTAGGGCTAGCGGGAGGGGCAACGAGCAGTACTTC.

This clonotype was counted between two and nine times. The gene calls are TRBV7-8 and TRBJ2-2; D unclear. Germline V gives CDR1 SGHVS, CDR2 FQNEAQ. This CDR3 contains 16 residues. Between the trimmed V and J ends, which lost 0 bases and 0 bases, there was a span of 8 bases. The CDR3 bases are TGTGCCAGCAGCTTAGCGGCTGGGACGAACACCGGGGAGCTGTTTTTT. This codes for CASSLAAGTNTGELFF.

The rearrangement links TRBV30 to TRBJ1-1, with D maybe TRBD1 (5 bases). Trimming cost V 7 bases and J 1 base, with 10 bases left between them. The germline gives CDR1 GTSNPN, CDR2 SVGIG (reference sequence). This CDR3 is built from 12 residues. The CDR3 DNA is TGTGCCTTTGACAGAGGGAACACTGAAGCTTTCTTT. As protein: CAFDRGNTEAFF.

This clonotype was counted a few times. CDR3 amino acids: CASSLGQGTGGPTDTQYF. CDR3 nucleotide sequence: TGTGCCAGCAGTTTGGGACAGGGCACGGGAGGGCCCACAGATACGCAGTATTTT. The chain is built from TRBV28 and TRBJ2-3; the D gene is possibly TRBD1 (9 bases). Trimming stripped 3 bases from V and 2 bases from J, with 21 bases between. The germline V gene encodes CDR1 MDHEN and CDR2 SYDVKM. The CDR3 contains 18 residues.

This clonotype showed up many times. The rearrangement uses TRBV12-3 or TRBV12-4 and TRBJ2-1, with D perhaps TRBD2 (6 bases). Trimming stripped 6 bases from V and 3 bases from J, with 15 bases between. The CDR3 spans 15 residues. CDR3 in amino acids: CASSLGDWLYNEQFF. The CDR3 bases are TGTGCCAGCAGCCTCGGGGACTGGCTCTACAATGAGCAGTTCTTC.

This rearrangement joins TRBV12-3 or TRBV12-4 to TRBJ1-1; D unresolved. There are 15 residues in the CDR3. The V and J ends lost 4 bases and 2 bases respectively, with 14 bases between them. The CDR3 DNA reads TGTGCCAGCAGTTCGCCCTCGACTGCAAACACTGAAGCTTTCTTT. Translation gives CASSSPSTANTEAFF.

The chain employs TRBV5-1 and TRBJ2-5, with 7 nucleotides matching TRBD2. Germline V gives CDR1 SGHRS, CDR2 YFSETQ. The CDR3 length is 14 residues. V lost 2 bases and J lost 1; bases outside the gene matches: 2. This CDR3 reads CASSFKRGQETQYF. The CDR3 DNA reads TGCGCCAGCAGCTTCAAGCGGGGCCAAGAGACCCAGTACTTC.

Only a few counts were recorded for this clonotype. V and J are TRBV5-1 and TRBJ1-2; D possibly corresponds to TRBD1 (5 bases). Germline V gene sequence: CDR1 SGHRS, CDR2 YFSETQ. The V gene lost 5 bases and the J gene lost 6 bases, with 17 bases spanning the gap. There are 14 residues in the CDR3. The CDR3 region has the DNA TGCGCCAGCAGTTTTGACAGATCCTCTAATGGCTACACCTTC. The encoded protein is CASSFDRSSNGYTF.

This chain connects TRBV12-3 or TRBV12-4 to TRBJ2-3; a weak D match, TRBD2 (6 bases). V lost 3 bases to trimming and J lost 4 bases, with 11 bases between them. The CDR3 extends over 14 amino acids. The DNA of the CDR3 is TGTGCCAGCAGTTTCACGGGGGTCCCAGATACGCAGTATTTT. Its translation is CASSFTGVPDTQYF.

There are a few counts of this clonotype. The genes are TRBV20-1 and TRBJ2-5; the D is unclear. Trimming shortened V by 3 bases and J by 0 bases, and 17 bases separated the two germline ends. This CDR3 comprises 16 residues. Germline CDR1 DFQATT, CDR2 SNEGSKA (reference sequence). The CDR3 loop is CSASGSGGWYQETQYF. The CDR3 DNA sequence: TGCAGTGCTAGCGGCTCCGGTGGTTGGTACCAAGAGACCCAGTACTTC.

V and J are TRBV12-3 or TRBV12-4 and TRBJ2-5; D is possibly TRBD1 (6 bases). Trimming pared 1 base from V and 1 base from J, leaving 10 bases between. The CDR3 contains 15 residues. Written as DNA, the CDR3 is TGTGCCAGCAGTTTAGGAGACAGGTTCCAAGAGACCCAGTACTTC. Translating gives CASSLGDRFQETQYF.